This TCR beta chain was recovered during a study of shared clonotypes between healthy human individuals. Study outcomes and limitations: Estimated richness was generally greater in naive than memory subsets. Despite large depth, sorted-subset datasets appeared incompletely sequenced.

The CDR3 is 14 residues long. V lost 7 bases, J lost 3 bases, and 13 bases lay in between. The germline gives CDR1 SNHLY, CDR2 FYNNEI. The repertoire was sequenced with immunoSEQ multiplex PCR; TCRdb's copy has only in-frame clones and lacks some. The repertoire holds some 2,400,000 clones, with approximately 94% as singletons. Comment on this clone: Its matching antigen is unknown.

Sequencing was carried out using naive CD4+ T cells sorted from blood. As for subset: CD45RA+ positively selected. The TCR comes from a man aged 18 to 29 in good health. The J gene is TRBJ2-1, the V gene TRBV2; D possibly corresponds to TRBD1 (5 bases). The CDR3 coding sequence is TGTGCCAGCACAGACCCGACAGTCTACAATGAGCAGTTCTTC. It yields the protein CASTDPTVYNEQFF.